Here is one T cell receptor beta chain with its context. Its antigen is still unknown. The sample belongs to a study of lymphopenia after photon versus proton radiotherapy. TCRdb keeps only in-frame clones here, not all; method: immunoSEQ multiplex PCR. Of under 75,000 clones in the sample, just under 95% were seen once. The V end was cut by 8 bases, the J end by 0 bases, with 5 bases between. CDR3 length equals 11 residues. Germline V gene lookup returns CDR1 MDHEN and CDR2 SYDVKM. Notes on the study in general: Photon-treated patients lost naive T cells and TCR diversity; proton-treated stayed stable. After the lymphocyte nadir, photon-treated repertoires showed oligoclonal expansion, especially of CD8+ Temra cells. Authors raise, but do not show, better survival with proton therapy.

The receptor's source is a woman in her thirties or forties with cholangiocarcinoma. The sequenced sample was peripheral blood, obtained from a patient treated with photon-based radiotherapy. This chain joins TRBV28 and TRBJ2-7; possibly TRBD2 for D (5 bases). CDR3 nucleotide sequence: TGTGCCAGCGGGAGCTCCTACGAGCAGTACTTC. Its translation: CASGSSYEQYF.